These 12 T cell receptor beta chains were all obtained from the same sample, sequenced in a study of chemoradiotherapy in HPV16-positive cancers (dated by TCRdb to between 2020 and 2023). The method was the immunoSEQ multiplex PCR assay. The table was pulled from immuneACCESS by TCRdb, which kept in-frame rearrangements only. Such tables lose some clones; where checked, under half of the loss comes from unresolved V genes, and the rest has no known cause. A total of approximately 58,000 clones appear in this sample, about 88% of them only once. Together, the top ten hold roughly 3.5% of the sample. Sequencing was performed on blood, taken from a patient who underwent chemoradiotherapy. The receptor set was obtained from a human donor with HPV-associated anogenital cancer.

This chain links TRBV6-5 with TRBJ1-6; TRBD1 might be the D (6 bases). The ends were cut back, 7 bases at V and 7 bases at J, with 17 bases in the middle. Germline assignment: CDR1 MNHEY and CDR2 SVGAGI. There are 15 residues in the CDR3. CDR3 DNA: TGTGCCAGCACCCCCGAGCCTAGGGGGAATTCACCCCTCCACTTT. Translation gives CASTPEPRGNSPLHF.

The genes are TRBV7-9 and TRBJ1-2; D call uncertain. CDR3 size: 13 residues. V shed 1 base and J shed 4 bases, with 7 bases lying between them. Germline CDR1 SEHNR, CDR2 FQNEAQ (reference sequence). The CDR3 DNA sequence: TGTGCCAGCAGCTTAGACAGTCCCTATGGCTACACCTTC. Its translation: CASSLDSPYGYTF.

This rearrangement joins TRBV6-1 to TRBJ1-5; D gene unclear. The germline V gene encodes CDR1 MNHNS and CDR2 SASEGT. V was clipped by 4 bases and J by 1 base, with 8 bases between them. This CDR3 contains 14 residues. CDR3: CASSVFRSNQPQHF. Here the CDR3 DNA reads TGTGCCAGCAGTGTCTTCAGGAGCAATCAGCCCCAGCATTTT.

This clone was observed a single time. The chain uses TRBV15 and TRBJ1-1; the D is unclear. The V and J ends lost 0 bases and 4 bases respectively, with 15 bases between them. This CDR3 is 16 amino acids long. Germline CDR1 and CDR2: LNHNV and YYDKDF (reference sequence). The CDR3 DNA sequence: TGTGCCACCAGCAGAGATTGGGCCGCCGTTGGCACTGAAGCTTTCTTT. Translating it yields CATSRDWAAVGTEAFF.

A single count supports this clone. The chain uses TRBV10-3 and TRBJ2-1; D ambiguous. The V and J ends lost 5 bases and 5 bases respectively, with 10 bases between them. CDR1 is ENHRY, CDR2 SYGVKD, per germline. The CDR3 is made up of 13 amino acids. Here the CDR3 reads CAISKDENNEQFF. CDR3 nucleotide sequence: TGTGCCATCAGTAAGGACGAGAACAATGAGCAGTTCTTC.

The J gene is TRBJ2-5, the V gene TRBV4-3; 9 bases align to TRBD1. Trimming took 4 bases from V and 5 from J; bases not matched to a gene: 8. The CDR3 loop spans 15 amino acids. Per the germline V gene, CDR1 is LGHNA and CDR2 is YSLEER. For the CDR3, the DNA is TGCGCCAGCAGCCGTGGACAGGGGCTTCTGGAGACCCAGTACTTC. As protein: CASSRGQGLLETQYF.

J is TRBJ1-5 and V is TRBV6-6; unclear D gene. V lost 6 bases and J 7 bases, leaving 13 bases between the germline ends. This CDR3 region has 13 residues. In germline, CDR1 is MNHNY, CDR2 SVGAGI (reference sequence). The CDR3 protein is CASSPDSRQPQHF. CDR3 coding DNA: TGTGCCAGCAGCCCGGACTCGAGGCAGCCCCAGCATTTT.

The chain couples TRBV7-9 to TRBJ1-2; D possibly corresponds to TRBD1 (5 bases). Germline V CDR1 and CDR2: SEHNR, FQNEAQ (reference sequence). The CDR3 is 14 amino acids. Trimming removed 5 bases at V and 3 bases at J, with 13 bases between. Written as DNA, the CDR3 is TGTGCCAGCAGCCGCGGGGGGGTGGACTATGGCTACACCTTC. Translated: CASSRGGVDYGYTF.

V and J are TRBV11-1 and TRBJ1-1; 8 nucleotides align to TRBD1. The CDR3 spans 15 residues. CDR1 is SGHAT and CDR2 is FQDESV in the germline V gene (reference sequence). The trim removed 5 bases at V and 3 bases at J, leaving 8 bases unmatched. DNA for the CDR3: TGTGCCAGCAGCCCAGAGACAGGGGTAGACACTGAAGCTTTCTTT. It yields the protein CASSPETGVDTEAFF. The whole variable domain, filled in from reference TRBV11-1 and TRBJ1-1, reads EAEVAQSPRYKITEKSQAVAFWCDPISGHATLYWYRQILGQGPELLVQFQDESVVDDSQLPKDRFSAERLKGVDSTLKIQPAELGDSAMYLCASSPETGVDTEAFFGQGTRLTVV.

In nucleotides, the CDR3 is TGTGCCAGCAGGAGTCCAGCGGGGTACGAGCAGTACTTC. This encodes CASRSPAGYEQYF. The rearrangement uses TRBV6-5 and TRBJ2-7; TRBD2 matches 7 bases. V shed 6 bases and J 4 bases; nucleotides not matched to a gene: 6. In germline, CDR1 is MNHEY, CDR2 SVGAGI. The CDR3 length is 13 residues.

V is TRBV7-8 and J is TRBJ2-3; TRBD1 agrees at 7 bases. V lost 3 bases to trimming and J lost 4 bases; unmatched junction nucleotides: 13. The V gene's germline CDR1 is SGHVS and CDR2 FQNEAQ. The CDR3 is 17 residues long. The CDR3 loop reads CASSLVTGQFLSDTQYF. CDR3 nucleotide sequence: TGTGCCAGCAGCTTGGTGACAGGGCAGTTTTTATCAGATACGCAGTATTTT.

The CDR3 nucleotides are TGTGCCAGCAGCTTCCCTCGAAAGACCGGGGAGCTGTTTTTT. Amino acid sequence: CASSFPRKTGELFF. The chain links TRBV7-2 to TRBJ2-2; D is uncertain. Germline CDR1 is SGHTA and CDR2 is FQGNSA. CDR3 length equals 14 residues. V lost 3 bases and J 5 bases, leaving 10 bases between the germline ends.